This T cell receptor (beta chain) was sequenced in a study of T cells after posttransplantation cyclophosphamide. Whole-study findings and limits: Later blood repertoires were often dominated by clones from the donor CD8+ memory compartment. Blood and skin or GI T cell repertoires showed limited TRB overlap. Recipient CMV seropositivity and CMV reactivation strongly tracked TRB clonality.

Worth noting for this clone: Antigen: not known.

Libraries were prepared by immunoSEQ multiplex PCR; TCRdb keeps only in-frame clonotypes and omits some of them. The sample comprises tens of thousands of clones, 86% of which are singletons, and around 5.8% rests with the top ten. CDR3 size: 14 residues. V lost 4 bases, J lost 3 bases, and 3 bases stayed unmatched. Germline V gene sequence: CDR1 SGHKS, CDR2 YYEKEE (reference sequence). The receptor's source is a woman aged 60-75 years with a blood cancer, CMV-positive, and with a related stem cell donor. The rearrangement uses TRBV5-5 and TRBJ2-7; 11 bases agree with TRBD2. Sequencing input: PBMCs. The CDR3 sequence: CASSLTSGNYEQYF. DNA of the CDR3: TGTGCCAGCAGCCTGACTAGCGGGAACTACGAGCAGTACTTC.